This T cell receptor beta chain was captured in a study of blood T cell repertoires in COVID-19. Across the study: PBMCs, B-cell-depleted T cells, or T cells provided the cDNA or gDNA that made up the material.

Germline V CDR1 and CDR2: MNHEY, SVGEGT. CDR3 length: 12 residues. Trimming pared 2 bases from V and 7 bases from J, leaving 8 bases between. Profiled with immunoSEQ multiplex PCR; TCRdb holds only in-frame clones, not every one. The table lists more than 150,000 clones, roughly 84% of them singletons. The recovered donors of Cohort 3 showed two negative PCRs, clearance, or symptom resolution. The TCR sequence derives from a woman aged 45-65 years who had recovered from COVID-19. This rearrangement joins TRBV6-2 or TRBV6-3 to TRBJ1-2; D is undetermined. The sequenced sample consisted of PBMCs or T cells enriched from blood (not recorded which). This CDR3 reads CASSYATFGYTF. The CDR3 DNA sequence: TGTGCCAGCAGTTACGCGACTTTTGGCTACACCTTC.